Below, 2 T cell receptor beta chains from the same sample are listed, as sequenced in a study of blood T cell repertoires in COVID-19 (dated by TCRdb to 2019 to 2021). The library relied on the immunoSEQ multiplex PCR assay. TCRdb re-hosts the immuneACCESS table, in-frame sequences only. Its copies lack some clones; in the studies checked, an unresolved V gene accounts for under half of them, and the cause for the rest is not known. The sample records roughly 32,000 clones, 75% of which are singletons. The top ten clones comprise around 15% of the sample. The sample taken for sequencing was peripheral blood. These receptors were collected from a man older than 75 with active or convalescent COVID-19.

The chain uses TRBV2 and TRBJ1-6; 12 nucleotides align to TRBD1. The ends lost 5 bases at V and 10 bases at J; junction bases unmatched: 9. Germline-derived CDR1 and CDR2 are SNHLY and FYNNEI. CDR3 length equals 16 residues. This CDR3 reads CASSPGQGASRSPLHF. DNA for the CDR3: TGTGCCAGCAGTCCGGGACAGGGGGCTAGTCGATCACCCCTCCACTTT.

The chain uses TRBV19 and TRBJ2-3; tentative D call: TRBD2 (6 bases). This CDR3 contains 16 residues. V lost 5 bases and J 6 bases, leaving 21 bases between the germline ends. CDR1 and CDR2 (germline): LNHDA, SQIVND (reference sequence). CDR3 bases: TGTGCCAGTAGTGGCCTTTTTGGCGGGGTTTTGGATACGCAGTATTTT. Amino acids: CASSGLFGGVLDTQYF.